This entry describes one TCR beta chain. This sample also contains other DNA sequences that code for the same CDR3. Germline assignment: CDR1 SGHNT and CDR2 YYREEE (reference sequence). The CDR3 spans 15 residues. J lost 5 bases, V lost 0 bases, and 3 bases had no gene match. Per the original methods: Reference gene primer amplification gave nucleated cell count estimates. The method was immunoSEQ multiplex PCR; TCRdb's version includes in-frame clones alone and lacks a portion of them. The DNA gave D and trimming, while V, J and clone size come from that table. This sample yields about 300,000 clones, of which around 88% are seen a single time; 1.5% to 2% belongs to the top ten. The data stem from a study of blood T cell repertoires in COVID-19. Study background: In each case, the material was cDNA or gDNA derived from T cells, B-cell-depleted T cells, or PBMCs.

Seattle's enrolled individuals joined amid active infection and were then monitored longitudinally. The rearrangement uses TRBV5-4 and TRBJ2-1, with 9 positions matching TRBD2. Sequenced sample: peripheral blood. This TCR was recovered from a woman aged 25 to 39 with COVID-19, enrolled during active disease. This chain's CDR3 is CASSLVAGANNEQFF. CDR3 bases: TGTGCCAGCAGCTTGGTAGCGGGGGCCAACAATGAGCAGTTCTTC.